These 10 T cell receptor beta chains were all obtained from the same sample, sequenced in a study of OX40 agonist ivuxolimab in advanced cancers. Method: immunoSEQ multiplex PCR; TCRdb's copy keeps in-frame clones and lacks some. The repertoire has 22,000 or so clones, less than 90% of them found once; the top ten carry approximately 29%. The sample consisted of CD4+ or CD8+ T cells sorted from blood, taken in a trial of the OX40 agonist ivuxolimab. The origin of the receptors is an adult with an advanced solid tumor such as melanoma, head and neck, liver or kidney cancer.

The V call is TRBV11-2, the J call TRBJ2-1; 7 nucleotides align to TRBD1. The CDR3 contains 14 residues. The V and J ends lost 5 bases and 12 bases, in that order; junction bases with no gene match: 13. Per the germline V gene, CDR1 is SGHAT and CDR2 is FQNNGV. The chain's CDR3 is CASSATYRGGAQFF. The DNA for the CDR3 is TGTGCCAGCAGCGCAACCTACAGGGGTGGAGCGCAGTTCTTC. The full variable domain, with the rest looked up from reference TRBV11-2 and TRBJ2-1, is EAGVAQSPRYKIIEKRQSVAFWCNPISGHATLYWYQQILGQGPKLLIQFQNNGVVDDSQLPKDRFSAERLKGVDSTLKIQPAKLEDSAVYLCASSATYRGGAQFFGPGTRLTVL.

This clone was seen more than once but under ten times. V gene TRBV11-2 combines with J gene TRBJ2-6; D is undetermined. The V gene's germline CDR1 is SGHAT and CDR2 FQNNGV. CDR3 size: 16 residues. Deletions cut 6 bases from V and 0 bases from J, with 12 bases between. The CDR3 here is CASRGMGNSGANVLTF. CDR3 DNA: TGTGCCAGCAGGGGAATGGGCAACTCTGGGGCCAACGTCCTGACTTTC. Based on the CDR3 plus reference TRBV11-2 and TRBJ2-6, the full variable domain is EAGVAQSPRYKIIEKRQSVAFWCNPISGHATLYWYQQILGQGPKLLIQFQNNGVVDDSQLPKDRFSAERLKGVDSTLKIQPAKLEDSAVYLCASRGMGNSGANVLTFGAGSRLTVL.

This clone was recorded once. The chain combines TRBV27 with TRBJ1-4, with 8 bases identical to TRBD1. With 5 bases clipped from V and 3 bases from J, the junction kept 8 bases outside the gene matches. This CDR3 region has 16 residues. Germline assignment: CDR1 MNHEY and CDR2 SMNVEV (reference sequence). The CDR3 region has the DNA TGTGCCAGCAGTCCGGGACAGGTCGGAGCTAATGAAAAACTGTTTTTT. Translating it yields CASSPGQVGANEKLFF. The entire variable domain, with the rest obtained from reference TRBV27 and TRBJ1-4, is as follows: EAQVTQNPRYLITVTGKKLTVTCSQNMNHEYMSWYRQDPGLGLRQIYYSMNVEVTDKGDVPEGYKVSRKEKRNFPLILESPSPNQTSLYFCASSPGQVGANEKLFFGSGTQLSVL.

The CDR3 loop reads CASSQGVAVSSYEQYF. CDR3 nucleotide sequence: TGCGCCAGCAGCCAAGGGGTAGCGGTGAGCTCCTACGAGCAGTACTTC. V gene TRBV4-1 combines with J gene TRBJ2-7; D possibly corresponds to TRBD2 (6 bases). The CDR3 covers 16 residues. Germline lookup yields CDR1 MGHRA and CDR2 YSYEKL. V was pared by 1 base and J by 0 bases, with 13 bases between.

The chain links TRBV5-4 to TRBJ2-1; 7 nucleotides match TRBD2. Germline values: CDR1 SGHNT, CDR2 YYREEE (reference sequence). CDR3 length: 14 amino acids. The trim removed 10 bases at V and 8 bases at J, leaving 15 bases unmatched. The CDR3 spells CAVGGGIVVDEQFF. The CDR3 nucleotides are TGTGCCGTGGGGGGAGGGATAGTTGTCGATGAGCAGTTCTTC.

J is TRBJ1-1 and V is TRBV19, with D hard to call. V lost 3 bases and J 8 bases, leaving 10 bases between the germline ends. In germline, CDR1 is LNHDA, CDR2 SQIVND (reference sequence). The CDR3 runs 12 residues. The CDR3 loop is CASSIGEPEAFF. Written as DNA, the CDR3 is TGTGCCAGTAGTATCGGGGAACCCGAAGCTTTCTTT.

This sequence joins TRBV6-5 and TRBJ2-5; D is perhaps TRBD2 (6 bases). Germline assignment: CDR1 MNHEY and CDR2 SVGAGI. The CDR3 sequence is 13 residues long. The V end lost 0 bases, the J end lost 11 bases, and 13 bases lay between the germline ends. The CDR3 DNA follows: TGTGCCAGCAGTTACTCGAAGGGCGGGGAGCAGTACTTC. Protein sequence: CASSYSKGGEQYF.

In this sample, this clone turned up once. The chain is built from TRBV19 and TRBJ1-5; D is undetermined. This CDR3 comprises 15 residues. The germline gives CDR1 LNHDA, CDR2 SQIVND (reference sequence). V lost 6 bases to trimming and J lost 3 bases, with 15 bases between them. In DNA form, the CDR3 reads TGTGCCAGTAGCGCGGGCCTTAGCTACAATCAGCCCCAGCATTTT. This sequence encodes CASSAGLSYNQPQHF.

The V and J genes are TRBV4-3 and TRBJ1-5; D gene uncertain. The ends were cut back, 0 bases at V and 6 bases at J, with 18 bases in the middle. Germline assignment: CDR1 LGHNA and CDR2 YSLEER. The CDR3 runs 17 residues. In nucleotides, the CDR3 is TGCGCCAGCAGCCAAGATTGGAAAGGGTGGGGAAGTCAGCCCCAGCATTTT. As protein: CASSQDWKGWGSQPQHF.

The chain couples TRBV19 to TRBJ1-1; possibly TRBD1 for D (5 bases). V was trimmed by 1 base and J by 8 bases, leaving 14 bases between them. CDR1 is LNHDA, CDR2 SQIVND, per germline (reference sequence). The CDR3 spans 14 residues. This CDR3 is CASSIAAAGPEAFF. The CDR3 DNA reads TGTGCCAGTAGTATAGCGGCGGCAGGGCCAGAAGCTTTCTTT.